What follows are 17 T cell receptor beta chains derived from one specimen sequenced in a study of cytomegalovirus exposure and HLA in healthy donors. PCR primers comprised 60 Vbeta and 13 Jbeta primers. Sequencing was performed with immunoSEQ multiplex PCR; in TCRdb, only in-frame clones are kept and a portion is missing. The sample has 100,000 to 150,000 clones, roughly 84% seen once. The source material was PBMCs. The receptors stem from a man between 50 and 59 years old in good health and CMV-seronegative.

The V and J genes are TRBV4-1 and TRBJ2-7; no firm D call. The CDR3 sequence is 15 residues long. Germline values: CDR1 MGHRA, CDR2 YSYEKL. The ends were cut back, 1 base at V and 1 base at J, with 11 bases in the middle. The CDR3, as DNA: TGCGCCAGCAGCCAAGGAGCACAGCCTTCCTACGAGCAGTACTTC. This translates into CASSQGAQPSYEQYF.

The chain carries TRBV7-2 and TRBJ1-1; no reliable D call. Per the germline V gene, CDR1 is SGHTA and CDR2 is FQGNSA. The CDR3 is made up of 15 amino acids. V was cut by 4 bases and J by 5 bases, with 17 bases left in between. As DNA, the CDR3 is TGTGCCAGCAGCTCGAAAACACAGAGAAGGACTGAAGCTTTCTTT. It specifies CASSSKTQRRTEAFF.

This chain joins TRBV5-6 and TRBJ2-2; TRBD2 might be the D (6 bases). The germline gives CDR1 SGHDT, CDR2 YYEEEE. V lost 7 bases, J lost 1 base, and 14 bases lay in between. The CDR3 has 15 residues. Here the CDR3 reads CASVPPGGNTGELFF. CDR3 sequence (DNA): TGTGCCAGCGTCCCCCCCGGGGGGAACACCGGGGAGCTGTTTTTT.

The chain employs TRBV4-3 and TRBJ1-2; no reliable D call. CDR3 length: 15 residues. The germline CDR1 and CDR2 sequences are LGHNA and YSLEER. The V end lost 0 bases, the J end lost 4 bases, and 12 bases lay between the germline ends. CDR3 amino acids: CASSQDSDLPYGYTF. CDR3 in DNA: TGCGCCAGCAGCCAAGATTCCGACTTACCCTATGGCTACACCTTC.

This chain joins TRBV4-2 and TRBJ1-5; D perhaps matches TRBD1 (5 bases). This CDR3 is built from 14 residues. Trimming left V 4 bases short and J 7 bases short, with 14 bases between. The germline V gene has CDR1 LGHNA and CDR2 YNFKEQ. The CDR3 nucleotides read TGTGCCAGCAGCCGGACTACAGGTGACCAGCCCCAGCATTTT. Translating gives CASSRTTGDQPQHF.

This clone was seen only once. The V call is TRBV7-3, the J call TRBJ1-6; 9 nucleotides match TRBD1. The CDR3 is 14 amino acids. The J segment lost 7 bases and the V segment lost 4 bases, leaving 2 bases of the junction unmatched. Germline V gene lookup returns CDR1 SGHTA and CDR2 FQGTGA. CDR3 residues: CASSSGQGNSPLHF. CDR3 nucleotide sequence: TGTGCCAGCAGCTCCGGACAGGGGAATTCACCCCTCCACTTT. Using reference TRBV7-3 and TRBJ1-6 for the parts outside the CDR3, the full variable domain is GAGVSQTPSNKVTEKGKYVELRCDPISGHTALYWYRQSLGQGPEFLIYFQGTGAADDSGLPNDRFFAVRPEGSVSTLKIQRTERGDSAVYLCASSSGQGNSPLHFGNGTRLTVT.

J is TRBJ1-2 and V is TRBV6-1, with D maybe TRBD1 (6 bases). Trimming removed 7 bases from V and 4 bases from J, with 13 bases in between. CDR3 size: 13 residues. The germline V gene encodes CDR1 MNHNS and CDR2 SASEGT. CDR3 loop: CASNLQGSYGYTF. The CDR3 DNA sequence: TGTGCCAGCAATTTACAGGGTAGCTATGGCTACACCTTC.

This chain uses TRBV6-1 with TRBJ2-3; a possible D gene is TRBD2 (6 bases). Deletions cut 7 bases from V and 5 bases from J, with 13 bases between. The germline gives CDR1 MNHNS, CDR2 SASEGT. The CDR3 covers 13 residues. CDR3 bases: TGTGCCAGCATTCCGCGGGGAGGAGATACGCAGTATTTT. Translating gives CASIPRGGDTQYF.

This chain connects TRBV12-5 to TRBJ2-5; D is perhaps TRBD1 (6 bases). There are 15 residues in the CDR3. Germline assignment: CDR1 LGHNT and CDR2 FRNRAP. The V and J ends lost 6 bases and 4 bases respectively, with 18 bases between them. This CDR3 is CASGAGVRVPETQYF. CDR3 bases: TGTGCTAGTGGGGCAGGGGTCAGGGTACCAGAGACCCAGTACTTC.

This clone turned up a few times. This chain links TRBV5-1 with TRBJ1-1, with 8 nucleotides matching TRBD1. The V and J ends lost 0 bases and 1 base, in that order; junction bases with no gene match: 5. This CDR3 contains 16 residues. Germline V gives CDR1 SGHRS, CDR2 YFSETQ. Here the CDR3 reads CASSLGPGQGNTEAFF. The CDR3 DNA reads TGCGCCAGCAGCTTGGGCCCCGGACAGGGGAACACTGAAGCTTTCTTT.

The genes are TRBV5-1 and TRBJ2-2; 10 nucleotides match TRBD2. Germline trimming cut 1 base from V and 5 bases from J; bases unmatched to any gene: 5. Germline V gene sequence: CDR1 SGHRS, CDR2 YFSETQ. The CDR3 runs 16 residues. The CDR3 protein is CASSLIQRGGTGELFF. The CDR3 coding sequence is TGCGCCAGCAGCTTGATCCAGCGGGGGGGAACCGGGGAGCTGTTTTTT.

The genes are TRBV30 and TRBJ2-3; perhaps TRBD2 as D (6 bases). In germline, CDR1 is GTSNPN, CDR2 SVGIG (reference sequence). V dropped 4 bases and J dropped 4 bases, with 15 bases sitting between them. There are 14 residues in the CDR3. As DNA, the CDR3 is TGTGCCTGGATGTGGCGGGGTTACGCAGATACGCAGTATTTT. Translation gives CAWMWRGYADTQYF.

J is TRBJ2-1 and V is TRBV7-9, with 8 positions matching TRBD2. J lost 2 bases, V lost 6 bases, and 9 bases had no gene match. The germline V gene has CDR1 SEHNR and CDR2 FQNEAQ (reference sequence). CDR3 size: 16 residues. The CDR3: CASRAPAGVTYNEQFF. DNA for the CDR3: TGTGCCAGCAGAGCCCCAGCGGGGGTCACCTACAATGAGCAGTTCTTC.

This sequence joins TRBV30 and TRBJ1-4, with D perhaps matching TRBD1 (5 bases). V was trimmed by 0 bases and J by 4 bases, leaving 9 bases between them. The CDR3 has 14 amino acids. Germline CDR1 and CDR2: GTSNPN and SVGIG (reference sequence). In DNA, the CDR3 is TGTGCCTGGAGTGTGGGGAGGGGTAATGAAAAACTGTTTTTT. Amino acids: CAWSVGRGNEKLFF.

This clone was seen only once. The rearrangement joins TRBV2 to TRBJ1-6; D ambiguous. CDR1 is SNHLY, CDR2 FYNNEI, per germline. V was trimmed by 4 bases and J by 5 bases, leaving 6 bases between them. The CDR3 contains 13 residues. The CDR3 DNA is TGTGCCAGCAGTGTCGCAGATAATTCACCCCTCCACTTT. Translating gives CASSVADNSPLHF.

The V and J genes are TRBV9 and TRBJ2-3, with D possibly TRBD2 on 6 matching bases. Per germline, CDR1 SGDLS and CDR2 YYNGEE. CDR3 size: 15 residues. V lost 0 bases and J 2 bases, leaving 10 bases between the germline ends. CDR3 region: CASSVGVADTDTQYF. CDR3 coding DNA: TGTGCCAGCAGCGTAGGGGTAGCGGACACAGATACGCAGTATTTT.

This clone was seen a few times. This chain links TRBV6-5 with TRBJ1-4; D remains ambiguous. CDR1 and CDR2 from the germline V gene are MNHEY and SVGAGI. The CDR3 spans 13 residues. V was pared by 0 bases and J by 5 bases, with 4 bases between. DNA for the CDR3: TGTGCCAGCAGTTACTCGGCAAATGAAAAACTGTTTTTT. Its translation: CASSYSANEKLFF.